This is a list of T cell receptor beta chains from one sample in a study of T cell repertoires in ileal Crohn's disease. Using immunoSEQ multiplex PCR, the repertoire was profiled, and TCRdb retains in-frame clones only, with some absent. The data show 14,000 or so clones, 70% seen once. The source material was ileal tissue. The receptors here all came from an adult with Crohn's disease. Each CDR3 is given with its conserved first and last residue. The D gene is left open where the match is weak. Rows may omit the clone size; those that give it use once, few, many or a size class.

.,TRBJ2-7,.,TRBV6-1,CASSVGPGVYEQYF,TGTGCCAGCAGTGTCGGTCCAGGAGTCTACGAGCAGTACTTC
TRBD2,TRBJ2-7,.,TRBV15,CATSKNPGGYEQYF,TGTGCCACCAGCAAAAACCCGGGGGGGTACGAGCAGTACTTC
.,TRBJ2-7,.,TRBV5-1,CASSLAVSSYEQYF,TGCGCCAGCAGCTTAGCGGTGAGCTCCTACGAGCAGTACTTC
.,TRBJ2-2,.,TRBV11-1,CASSFGVGGNTGELFF,TGTGCCAGCAGCTTTGGTGTCGGGGGGAACACCGGGGAGCTGTTTTTT
.,TRBJ1-2,.,TRBV5-5,CASSLLRGNYGYTF,TGTGCCAGCAGCCTCCTCCGAGGGAACTATGGCTACACCTTC
TRBD1,TRBJ2-1,.,TRBV11-2,CASTDRSSYNEQFF,TGTGCCAGCACGGACAGGAGCTCCTACAATGAGCAGTTCTTC
TRBD1,TRBJ1-4,.,TRBV11-2,CASSSPVGQGEEKLFF,TGTGCCAGCAGCTCCCCGGTGGGACAGGGAGAGGAAAAACTGTTTTTT
TRBD2,TRBJ2-1,.,TRBV4-2,CASRDSGGAGSYNEQFF,TGTGCCAGCAGGGATAGCGGGGGGGCCGGGTCCTACAATGAGCAGTTCTTC
.,TRBJ2-3,few,TRBV5-1,CASSPDSTSTDTQYF,TGCGCCAGCAGCCCGGACTCCACTAGCACAGATACGCAGTATTTT
TRBD1,TRBJ2-1,medium-sized,TRBV25-1,CASSGSGTGISNEQFF,TGTGCCAGCAGTGGCTCCGGGACAGGGATTAGCAATGAGCAGTTCTTC
.,TRBJ2-4,.,TRBV6-1,CASSALGGLGGENIQYF,TGTGCCAGCAGTGCCCTCGGAGGCCTCGGAGGGGAAAACATTCAGTACTTC
TRBD2,TRBJ2-3,.,TRBV9,CASSVGNGGATDTQYF,TGTGCCAGCAGCGTAGGTAACGGGGGGGCAACAGATACGCAGTATTTT
TRBD1,TRBJ1-1,.,TRBV2,CASILQGGNTEAFF,TGTGCCAGCATTTTACAGGGGGGGAACACTGAAGCTTTCTTT
TRBD1,TRBJ1-1,.,TRBV6-5,CASSEGTGVTEAFF,TGTGCCAGCAGTGAAGGGACAGGGGTCACTGAAGCTTTCTTT
.,TRBJ2-7,once,TRBV2,CASNPVGVTYEQYF,TGTGCCAGCAACCCCGTAGGGGTAACCTACGAGCAGTACTTC
TRBD2,TRBJ2-3,.,TRBV11-2,CASSVNGGGTDTQYF,TGTGCCAGCAGCGTCAATGGGGGGGGCACAGATACGCAGTATTTT
.,TRBJ2-3,.,TRBV2,CASSLARARDTQYF,TGTGCCAGCAGTTTGGCCCGCGCGAGAGATACGCAGTATTTT
.,TRBJ1-5,few,TRBV5-4,CASSSGANQPQHF,TGTGCCAGCAGCTCCGGGGCCAATCAGCCCCAGCATTTT
.,TRBJ1-1,.,TRBV11-2,CASSLQGQTEAFF,TGTGCCAGCAGCCTACAGGGACAAACTGAAGCTTTCTTT
TRBD1,TRBJ1-2,.,TRBV10-3,CAIRASTGDIYGYTF,TGTGCCATCAGGGCGAGTACAGGGGATATCTATGGCTACACCTTC
.,TRBJ2-1,.,TRBV7-2,CASSVRGRKYEQFF,TGTGCCAGCAGCGTTCGAGGACGTAAATATGAGCAGTTCTTC
TRBD1,TRBJ2-7,.,TRBV19,CASSIVQGVVYEQYF,TGTGCCAGTAGTATCGTACAGGGGGTAGTATACGAGCAGTACTTC
.,TRBJ2-2,.,TRBV11-2,CASSSLGANTGELFF,TGTGCCAGCAGCTCCCTAGGGGCTAACACCGGGGAGCTGTTTTTT
.,TRBJ1-1,.,TRBV12-2,CASRLTPTGSFPEAFF,TGTGCAAGTCGCTTAACCCCAACAGGGAGCTTCCCTGAAGCTTTCTTT
.,TRBJ2-7,.,TRBV7-2,CASSSGGGRFEQYF,TGTGCCAGCAGCTCTGGGGGGGGCCGCTTCGAGCAGTACTTC
.,TRBJ2-3,few,TRBV5-1,CASSYELGDTQYF,TGCGCCAGCAGCTACGAACTTGGGGATACGCAGTATTTT
.,TRBJ1-4,medium-sized,TRBV19,CATGLGTDEKLFF,TGTGCCACCGGTTTGGGGACGGATGAAAAACTGTTTTTT
.,TRBJ1-3,few,TRBV19,CASSAGNVNTIYF,TGTGCCAGTAGTGCGGGGAATGTGAACACCATATATTTT
.,TRBJ2-7,.,TRBV10-3,CAISEYDLSYEQYF,TGTGCCATCAGTGAGTACGACTTGAGCTACGAGCAGTACTTC
TRBD1,TRBJ1-1,.,TRBV20-1,CSARDQDRASF,TGCAGTGCTAGAGATCAGGACAGGGCTTCGTTT
TRBD1,TRBJ1-2,.,TRBV14,CASSQDGGGSWGYTF,TGTGCCAGCAGCCAAGACGGAGGGGGCTCTTGGGGCTACACCTTC
.,TRBJ2-7,few,TRBV5-1,CASSSLFSYEQYF,TGCGCCAGCAGCTCCCTCTTTTCCTACGAGCAGTACTTC
.,TRBJ1-3,.,TRBV6-1,CASTPMRGVGNTIYF,TGTGCCAGCACCCCGATGCGGGGGGTGGGAAACACCATATATTTT
TRBD2,TRBJ2-1,few,TRBV4-1,CATSTGGGAFDNEQFF,TGCGCCACCTCCACCGGCGGGGGGGCCTTCGACAATGAGCAGTTCTTC
TRBD1,TRBJ1-1,.,TRBV2,CASSTGVDTEAFF,TGTGCCAGCAGTACAGGGGTAGACACTGAAGCTTTCTTT
.,TRBJ1-5,few,TRBV7-9,CASSLHWDGSNQPQHF,TGTGCCAGCAGCTTACATTGGGACGGGAGCAATCAGCCCCAGCATTTT